The text below deals with one T cell receptor (beta chain). As yet, its antigen is unknown. PCR involved 60 Vbeta and 13 Jbeta primers. Profiled with immunoSEQ multiplex PCR; TCRdb holds only in-frame clones, not every one. The ten most abundant clones cover about 2.5% of a sample with 100,000 to 150,000 clones. This record belongs to a study of cytomegalovirus exposure and HLA in healthy donors. Study in general: HLA-typed donors were the source of 83 million or so unique TCRs held in an early data release.

Germline CDR1 KGHSH, CDR2 LQKENI. The length of the CDR3 is 17 residues. Deletions cut 4 bases from V and 5 bases from J, with 21 bases between. Study-wide points: Sequencing probably produced one cluster of sequence variants that were highly shared. Later genetic work tied a missense DCLRE1C variant to beta-chain V and J trimming.

Healthy bone marrow donors formed the donor group. What was sequenced was PBMCs. This rearrangement joins TRBV18 to TRBJ1-5; D is perhaps TRBD1 (5 bases). The clonotype originates from a man aged 25-45 years in good health and CMV-seronegative. For the CDR3, the DNA is TGTGCCAGCTCACTAGGGGCCCGACCTAACCCCGATCAGCCCCAGCATTTT. It codes for CASSLGARPNPDQPQHF. Full variable domain (remainder filled in from reference TRBV18 and TRBJ1-5): NAGVMQNPRHLVRRRGQEARLRCSPMKGHSHVYWYRQLPEEGLKFMVYLQKENIIDESGMPKERFSAEFPKEGPSILRIQQVVRGDSAAYFCASSLGARPNPDQPQHFGDGTRLSIL.